The entry that follows covers one T cell receptor beta chain sequence. Its specificity is not known. This sample is part of a study of cytomegalovirus exposure and HLA in healthy donors. General study findings and limits: A later analysis reportedly found that, within productive TCRs, an Asian-associated ancestry cluster had fewer N-insertions than the mean observed across the approximately 660 donors. Within the data, a cluster of highly shared sequence variants was likely a sequencing artifact.

The study ran its PCR with 60 Vbeta and 13 Jbeta primers. The repertoire was sequenced with immunoSEQ multiplex PCR; TCRdb's copy has only in-frame clones and lacks some. The data contain just over 65,000 clones, 80% to 90% of them singletons. This CDR3 spans 14 amino acids. Germline assignment: CDR1 ENHRY and CDR2 SYGVKD. V shed 1 base and J shed 2 bases, with 5 bases lying between them. Source material: PBMCs. The chain recombines TRBV10-3 with TRBJ2-2; no definite D call. This TCR came from a human donor in good health. The CDR3 coding sequence is TGTGCCATCAGTGAGTTCTCCAACACCGGGGAGCTGTTTTTT. Translated, it gives CAISEFSNTGELFF.